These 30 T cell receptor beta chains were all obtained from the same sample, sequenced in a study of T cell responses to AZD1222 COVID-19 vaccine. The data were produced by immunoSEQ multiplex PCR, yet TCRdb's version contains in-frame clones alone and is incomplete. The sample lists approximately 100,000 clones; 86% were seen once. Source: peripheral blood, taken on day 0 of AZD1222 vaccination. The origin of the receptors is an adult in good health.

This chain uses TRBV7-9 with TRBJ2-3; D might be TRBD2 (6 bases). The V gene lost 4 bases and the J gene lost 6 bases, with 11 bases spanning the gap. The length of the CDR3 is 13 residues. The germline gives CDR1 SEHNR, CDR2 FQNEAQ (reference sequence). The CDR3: CASSWAGGDTQYF. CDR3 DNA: TGTGCCAGCAGCTGGGCCGGGGGTGATACGCAGTATTTT.

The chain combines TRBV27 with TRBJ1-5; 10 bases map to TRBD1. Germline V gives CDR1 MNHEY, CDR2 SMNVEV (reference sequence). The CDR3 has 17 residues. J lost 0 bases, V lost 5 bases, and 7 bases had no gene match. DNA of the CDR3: TGTGCCAGCAGTCGGATGGGGACAGGGGTTAGCAATCAGCCCCAGCATTTT. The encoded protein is CASSRMGTGVSNQPQHF.

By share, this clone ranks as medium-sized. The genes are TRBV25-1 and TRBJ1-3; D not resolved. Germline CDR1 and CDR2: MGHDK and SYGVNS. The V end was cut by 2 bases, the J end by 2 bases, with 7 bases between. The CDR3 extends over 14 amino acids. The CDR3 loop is CASSEVVTGNTIYF. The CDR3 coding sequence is TGTGCCAGCAGTGAAGTTGTCACTGGAAACACCATATATTTT.

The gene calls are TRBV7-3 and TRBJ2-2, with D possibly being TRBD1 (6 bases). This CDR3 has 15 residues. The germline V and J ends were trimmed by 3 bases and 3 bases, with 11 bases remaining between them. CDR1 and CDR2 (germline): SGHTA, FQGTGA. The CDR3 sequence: CASSLRTEYTGELFF. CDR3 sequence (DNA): TGTGCCAGCAGCTTGCGGACAGAGTACACCGGGGAGCTGTTTTTT.

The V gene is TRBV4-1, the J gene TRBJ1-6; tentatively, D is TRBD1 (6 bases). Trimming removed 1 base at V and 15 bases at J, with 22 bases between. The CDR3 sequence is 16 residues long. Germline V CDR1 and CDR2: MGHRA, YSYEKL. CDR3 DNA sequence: TGCGCCAGCAGCCAAGGTATAAGACAGGCCGGATTAATCCTCCACTTT. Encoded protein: CASSQGIRQAGLILHF.

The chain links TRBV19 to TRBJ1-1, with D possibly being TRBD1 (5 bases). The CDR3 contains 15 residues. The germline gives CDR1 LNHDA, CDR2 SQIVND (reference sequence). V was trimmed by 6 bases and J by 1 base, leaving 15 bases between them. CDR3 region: CASSAGTGGNTEAFF. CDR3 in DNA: TGTGCCAGTAGCGCAGGGACCGGCGGGAACACTGAAGCTTTCTTT.

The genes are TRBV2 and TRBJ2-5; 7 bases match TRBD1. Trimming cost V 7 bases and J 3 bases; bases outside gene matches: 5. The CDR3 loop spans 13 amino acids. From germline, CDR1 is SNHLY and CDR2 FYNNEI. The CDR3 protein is CASTADREETQYF. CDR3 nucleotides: TGTGCCAGCACTGCCGACAGGGAAGAGACCCAGTACTTC.

The CDR3 spells CASSPRQGNNQPQHF. In DNA form, the CDR3 reads TGTGCCAGCAGTCCCCGACAGGGGAATAATCAGCCCCAGCATTTT. The chain combines TRBV2 with TRBJ1-5, with 8 bases lining up with TRBD1. The CDR3 runs to 15 residues. Germline CDR1 reads SNHLY; CDR2 reads FYNNEI. The J segment lost 4 bases and the V segment lost 5 bases, leaving 7 bases of the junction unmatched. The whole variable domain, remainder taken from reference TRBV2 and TRBJ1-5, is EPEVTQTPSHQVTQMGQEVILRCVPISNHLYFYWYRQILGQKVEFLVSFYNNEISEKSEIFDDQFSVERPDGSNFTLKIRSTKLEDSAMYFCASSPRQGNNQPQHFGDGTRLSIL.

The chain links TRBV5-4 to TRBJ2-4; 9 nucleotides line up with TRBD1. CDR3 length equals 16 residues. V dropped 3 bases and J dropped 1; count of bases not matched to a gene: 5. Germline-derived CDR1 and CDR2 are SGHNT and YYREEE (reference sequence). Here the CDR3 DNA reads TGTGCCAGCAGCTCCGGACAGGGGAAGGCCAAAAACATTCAGTACTTC. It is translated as CASSSGQGKAKNIQYF.

CDR3 sequence: CASGLAKGQGKVGNTEAFF. CDR3 bases: TGTGCTAGTGGTTTGGCCAAAGGACAGGGTAAGGTCGGGAACACTGAAGCTTTCTTT. The chain couples TRBV12-5 to TRBJ1-1, with 8 bases that match TRBD1. The ends lost 1 base at V and 1 base at J; junction bases unmatched: 14. The CDR3 extends over 19 amino acids. Germline V lookup: CDR1 LGHNT, CDR2 FRNRAP.

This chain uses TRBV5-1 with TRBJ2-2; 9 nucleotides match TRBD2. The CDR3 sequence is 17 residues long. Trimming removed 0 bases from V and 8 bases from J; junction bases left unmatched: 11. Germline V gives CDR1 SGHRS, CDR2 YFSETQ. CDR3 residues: CASSLAGPGLAYGELFF. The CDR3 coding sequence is TGCGCCAGCAGCTTGGCTGGCCCGGGACTAGCCTATGGGGAGCTGTTTTTT. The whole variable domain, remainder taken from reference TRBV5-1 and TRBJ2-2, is KAGVTQTPRYLIKTRGQQVTLSCSPISGHRSVSWYQQTPGQGLQFLFEYFSETQRNKGNFPGRFSGRQFSNSRSEMNVSTLELGDSALYLCASSLAGPGLAYGELFFGEGSRLTVL.

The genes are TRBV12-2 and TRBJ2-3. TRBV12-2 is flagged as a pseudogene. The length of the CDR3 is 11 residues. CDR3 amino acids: CASRQITTQYF. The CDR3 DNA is TGTGCAAGTCGCCAAATAACGACGCAGTATTTT.

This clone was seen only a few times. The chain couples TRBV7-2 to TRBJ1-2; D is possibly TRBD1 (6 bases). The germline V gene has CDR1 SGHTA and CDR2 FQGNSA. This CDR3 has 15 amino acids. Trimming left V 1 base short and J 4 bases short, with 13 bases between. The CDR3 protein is CASSLDGQNTYGYTF. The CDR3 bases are TGTGCCAGCAGCTTAGATGGACAGAACACCTATGGCTACACCTTC.

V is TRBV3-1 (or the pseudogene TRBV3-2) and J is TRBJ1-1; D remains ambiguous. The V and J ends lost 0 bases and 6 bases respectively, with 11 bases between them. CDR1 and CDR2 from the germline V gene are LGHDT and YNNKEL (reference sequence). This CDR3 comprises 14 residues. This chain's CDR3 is CASSQDQTPAEAFF. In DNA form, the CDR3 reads TGTGCCAGCAGCCAAGATCAGACGCCAGCTGAAGCTTTCTTT.

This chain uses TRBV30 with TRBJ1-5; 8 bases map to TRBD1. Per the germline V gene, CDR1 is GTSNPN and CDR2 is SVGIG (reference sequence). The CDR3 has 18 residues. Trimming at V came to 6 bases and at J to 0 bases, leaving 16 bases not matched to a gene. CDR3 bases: TGTGCCTGTAAAGCCGGGACAGGTCTTCTCTATAGCAATCAGCCCCAGCATTTT. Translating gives CACKAGTGLLYSNQPQHF.

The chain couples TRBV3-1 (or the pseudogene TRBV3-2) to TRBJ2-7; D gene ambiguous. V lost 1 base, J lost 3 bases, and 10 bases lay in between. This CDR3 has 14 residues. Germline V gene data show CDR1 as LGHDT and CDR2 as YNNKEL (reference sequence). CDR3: CASSQGPGRYEQYF. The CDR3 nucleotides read TGTGCCAGCAGCCAAGGGCCAGGTCGCTACGAGCAGTACTTC.

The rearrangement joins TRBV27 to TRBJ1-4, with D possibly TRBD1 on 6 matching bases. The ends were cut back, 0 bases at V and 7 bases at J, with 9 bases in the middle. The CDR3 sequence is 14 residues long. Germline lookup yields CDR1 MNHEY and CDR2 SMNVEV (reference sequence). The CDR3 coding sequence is TGTGCCAGCAGTTTATCGGGGGGCAGTGAAAAACTGTTTTTT. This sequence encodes CASSLSGGSEKLFF.

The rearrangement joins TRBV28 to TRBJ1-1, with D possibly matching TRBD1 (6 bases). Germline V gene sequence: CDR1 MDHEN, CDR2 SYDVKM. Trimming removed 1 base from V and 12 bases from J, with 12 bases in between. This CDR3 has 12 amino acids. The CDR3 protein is CASSLFTGASFF. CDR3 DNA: TGTGCCAGCAGTTTATTTACGGGGGCGTCTTTCTTT. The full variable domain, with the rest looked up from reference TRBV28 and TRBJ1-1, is DVKVTQSSRYLVKRTGEKVFLECVQDMDHENMFWYRQDPGLGLRLIYFSYDVKMKEKGDIPEGYSVSREKKERFSLILESASTNQTSMYLCASSLFTGASFFGQGTRLTVV.

The CDR3 region is CASSLSGANTGELFF. CDR3 nucleotide sequence: TGTGCCAGCAGCTTAAGTGGAGCGAACACCGGGGAGCTGTTTTTT. The chain couples TRBV7-8 to TRBJ2-2; unclear D gene. Per germline, CDR1 SGHVS and CDR2 FQNEAQ. This CDR3 region has 15 residues. V lost 2 bases to trimming and J lost 0 bases, with 7 bases between them. Looking up the rest from reference TRBV7-8 and TRBJ2-2 gives the full variable domain: GAGVSQSPRYKVAKRGQDVALRCDPISGHVSLFWYQQALGQGPEFLTYFQNEAQLDKSGLPSDRFFAERPEGSVSTLKIQRTQQEDSAVYLCASSLSGANTGELFFGEGSRLTVL.

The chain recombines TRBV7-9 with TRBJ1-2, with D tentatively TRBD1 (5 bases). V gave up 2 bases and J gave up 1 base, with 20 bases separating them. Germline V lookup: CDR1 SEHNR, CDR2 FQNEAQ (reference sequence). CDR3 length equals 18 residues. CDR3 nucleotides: TGTGCCAGCAGCTTACTCCGTCGGGCAGGGTCACTTAACTATGGCTACACCTTC. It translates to CASSLLRRAGSLNYGYTF.

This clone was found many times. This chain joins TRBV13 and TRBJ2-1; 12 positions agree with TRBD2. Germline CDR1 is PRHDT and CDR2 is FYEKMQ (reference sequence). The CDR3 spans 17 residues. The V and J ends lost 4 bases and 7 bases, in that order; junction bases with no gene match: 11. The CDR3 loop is CASSSSRLAGVWNEQFF. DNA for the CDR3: TGTGCCAGCAGCTCCTCCCGACTAGCGGGAGTGTGGAATGAGCAGTTCTTC.

This CDR3 reads CASSFRGSNEKLFF. In nucleotides, the CDR3 is TGCGCCAGCAGCTTTCGGGGTTCTAATGAAAAACTGTTTTTT. The V call is TRBV5-1, the J call TRBJ1-4; no definite D call. The CDR3 extends over 14 amino acids. Trimming took 2 bases from V and 3 from J, leaving 8 bases between them. Germline CDR1 reads SGHRS; CDR2 reads YFSETQ. Full variable domain (remainder filled in from reference TRBV5-1 and TRBJ1-4): KAGVTQTPRYLIKTRGQQVTLSCSPISGHRSVSWYQQTPGQGLQFLFEYFSETQRNKGNFPGRFSGRQFSNSRSEMNVSTLELGDSALYLCASSFRGSNEKLFFGSGTQLSVL.

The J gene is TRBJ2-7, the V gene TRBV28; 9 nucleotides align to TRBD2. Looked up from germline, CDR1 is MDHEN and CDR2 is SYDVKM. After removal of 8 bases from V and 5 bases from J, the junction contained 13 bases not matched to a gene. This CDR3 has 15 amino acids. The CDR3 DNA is TGTGCCAGCCGGCGGGCGGGAGGGCCTAGGAACGAGCAGTACTTC. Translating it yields CASRRAGGPRNEQYF.

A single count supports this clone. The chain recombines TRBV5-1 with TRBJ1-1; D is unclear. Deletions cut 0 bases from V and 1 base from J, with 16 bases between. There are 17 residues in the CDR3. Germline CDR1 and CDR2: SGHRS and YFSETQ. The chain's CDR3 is CASSLAGVGSGNTEAFF. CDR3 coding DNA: TGCGCCAGCAGCTTGGCCGGAGTCGGTTCCGGGAACACTGAAGCTTTCTTT.

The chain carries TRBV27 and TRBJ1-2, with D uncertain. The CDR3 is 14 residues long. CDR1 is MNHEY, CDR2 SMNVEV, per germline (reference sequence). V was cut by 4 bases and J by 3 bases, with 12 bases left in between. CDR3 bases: TGTGCCAGCAGTTCCCAAGGGAGGGACTATGGCTACACCTTC. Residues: CASSSQGRDYGYTF.

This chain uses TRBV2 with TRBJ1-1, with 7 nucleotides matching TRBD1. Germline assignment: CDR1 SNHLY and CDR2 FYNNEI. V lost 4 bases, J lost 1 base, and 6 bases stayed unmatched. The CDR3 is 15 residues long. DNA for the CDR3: TGTGCCAGCAGTGTTAGGGACAGTGCGAACACTGAAGCTTTCTTT. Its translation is CASSVRDSANTEAFF.

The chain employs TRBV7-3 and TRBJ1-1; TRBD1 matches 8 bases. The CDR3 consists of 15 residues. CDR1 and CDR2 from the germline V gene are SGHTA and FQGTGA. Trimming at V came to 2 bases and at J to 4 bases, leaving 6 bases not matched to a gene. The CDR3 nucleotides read TGTGCCAGCAGCTTATTGCCAGGGGGCGTCACTGAAGCTTTCTTT. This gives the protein CASSLLPGGVTEAFF.

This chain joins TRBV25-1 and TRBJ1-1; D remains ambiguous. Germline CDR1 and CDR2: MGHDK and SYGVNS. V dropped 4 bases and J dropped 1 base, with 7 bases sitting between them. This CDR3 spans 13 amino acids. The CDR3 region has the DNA TGTGCCAGCAGTGCCACGGGGAACACTGAAGCTTTCTTT. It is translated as CASSATGNTEAFF.

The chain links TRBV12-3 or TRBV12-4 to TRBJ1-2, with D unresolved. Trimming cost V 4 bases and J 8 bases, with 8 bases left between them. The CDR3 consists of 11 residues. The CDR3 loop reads CASSSRGGYTF. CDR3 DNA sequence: TGTGCCAGCAGTTCCCGAGGAGGCTACACCTTC.

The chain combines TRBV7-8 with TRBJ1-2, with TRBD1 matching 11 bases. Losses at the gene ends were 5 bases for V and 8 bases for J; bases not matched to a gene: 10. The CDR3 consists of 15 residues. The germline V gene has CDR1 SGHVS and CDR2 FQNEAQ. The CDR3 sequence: CASSMAGQGAGGYTF. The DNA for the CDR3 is TGTGCCAGCAGCATGGCCGGACAGGGGGCAGGGGGCTACACCTTC.